These 28 T cell receptor beta chains originate from one sample sequenced in a study of sequential checkpoint blockade in melanoma. Treatment described: randomized to nivolumab then ipilimumab (arm A) or the reverse (arm B). Using immunoSEQ multiplex PCR, the repertoire was profiled, and TCRdb retains in-frame clones only, with some absent. The sample holds about 9,200 clones; roughly 25% are singletons and the top ten take about 10%. The sequenced sample was tumor tissue (inferred from file names), obtained from a patient given nivolumab and ipilimumab in sequence. Every receptor here comes from a human donor with melanoma.

By sample fraction, this clone is medium-sized (0.01 to 0.1%). The chain carries TRBV11-3 and TRBJ2-5, with TRBD1 identical over 8 bases. The CDR3 covers 15 residues. Germline V gives CDR1 SGHNT, CDR2 YENEEA. V was pared by 2 bases and J by 4 bases, with 6 bases of the junction left unmatched. CDR3: CASSLRAQGAETQYF. Here the CDR3 DNA reads TGTGCCAGCAGCTTAAGGGCCCAGGGGGCAGAGACCCAGTACTTC.

This clone was observed a few times. This sequence joins TRBV6-7 and TRBJ2-3; the D gene is possibly TRBD2 (7 bases). TRBV6-7 is placed among ORFs of uncertain function. There are 14 residues in the CDR3. V gave up 11 bases and J gave up 3 bases, with 18 bases separating them. The DNA of the CDR3 is TGTGCCCACCATGGGGGGGGCGGAACAGATACGCAGTATTTT. As protein: CAHHGGGGTDTQYF.

This clone occurred many times. The chain joins TRBV6-8 to TRBJ2-7; 12 nucleotides line up with TRBD2. The CDR3 runs 19 residues. Per the germline V gene, CDR1 is MNHGY and CDR2 is SAAAGT. The V segment lost 0 bases and the J segment 2 bases; nucleotides outside the gene matches: 11. CDR3 protein: CASSYSATSGGLNPYEQYF. DNA for the CDR3: TGTGCCAGCAGTTACTCAGCGACTAGCGGGGGATTAAACCCCTACGAGCAGTACTTC.

The sample holds a few counts of this clone. This rearrangement joins TRBV11-3 to TRBJ2-5; D possibly corresponds to TRBD2 (7 bases). V was shortened by 3 bases and J by 5 bases, with 13 bases between the two germline ends. The CDR3 length is 14 residues. CDR1 and CDR2 (germline): SGHNT, YENEEA. CDR3 in amino acids: CASSLGGAGETQYF. The CDR3 DNA reads as TGTGCCAGCAGCTTGGGGGGGGCTGGTGAGACCCAGTACTTC.

This clone has more than one count but fewer than ten. The chain combines TRBV9 with TRBJ1-1; no reliable D call. Germline CDR1 SGDLS, CDR2 YYNGEE. This CDR3 comprises 14 residues. V was trimmed by 4 bases and J by 0 bases, leaving 10 bases between them. The CDR3 sequence: CASSLNSLNTEAFF. In nucleotides, the CDR3 is TGTGCCAGCAGCCTCAACTCGCTGAACACTGAAGCTTTCTTT.

V is TRBV19 and J is TRBJ1-2, with TRBD1 matching over 10 bases. The CDR3 is made up of 15 amino acids. V shed 5 bases and J 4 bases; nucleotides not matched to a gene: 7. Germline V CDR1 and CDR2: LNHDA, SQIVND (reference sequence). CDR3 loop: CASSPRQGAGYGYTF. The CDR3 bases are TGTGCCAGTAGTCCGCGACAGGGGGCGGGCTATGGCTACACCTTC.

The rearrangement joins TRBV11-3 to TRBJ2-5; the match to TRBD2 covers 10 bases. The CDR3 extends over 15 amino acids. V dropped 5 bases and J dropped 4; count of bases not matched to a gene: 7. Looked up from germline, CDR1 is SGHNT and CDR2 is YENEEA. The CDR3 loop is CASSLMSGGVETQYF. The DNA for the CDR3 is TGTGCCAGCAGCCTTATGAGCGGGGGGGTAGAGACCCAGTACTTC.

This clone was seen more than once but under ten times. The chain uses TRBV6-8 and TRBJ1-3, with TRBD1 as a possible D gene (5 bases). Germline assignment: CDR1 MNHGY and CDR2 SAAAGT. V shed 0 bases and J shed 2 bases, with 14 bases lying between them. This CDR3 region has 17 residues. In DNA form, the CDR3 reads TGTGCCAGCAGTTACTCCACATGGGGCGACGCTGGAAACACCATATATTTT. Amino acid sequence: CASSYSTWGDAGNTIYF.

Only a few counts were recorded for this clone. The rearrangement uses TRBV11-3 and TRBJ2-1; D assignment may be TRBD1 or TRBD2 (5 bases each). The length of the CDR3 is 16 residues. The V and J ends lost 5 bases and 8 bases respectively, with 22 bases between them. Germline values: CDR1 SGHNT, CDR2 YENEEA. Here the CDR3 DNA reads TGTGCCAGCAGCCGCCGACCGGGACCAATGAACCATGAGCAGTTCTTC. Protein: CASSRRPGPMNHEQFF.

This chain joins TRBV19 and TRBJ2-1; 8 positions match TRBD1. Germline trimming cut 3 bases from V and 8 bases from J; bases unmatched to any gene: 6. Looked up from germline, CDR1 is LNHDA and CDR2 is SQIVND (reference sequence). This CDR3 is 14 amino acids long. CDR3 sequence: CASSIETGVDEQFF. The CDR3 bases are TGTGCCAGTAGTATCGAGACAGGGGTGGATGAGCAGTTCTTC.

This clone was observed a few times. V is TRBV6-8 and J is TRBJ1-4; the D gene is possibly TRBD1 (6 bases). This CDR3 is 15 amino acids long. V was clipped by 7 bases and J by 6 bases, with 18 bases between them. From germline, CDR1 is MNHGY and CDR2 SAAAGT. The CDR3 loop reads CASNIRGGEDEKLFF. The CDR3 DNA reads as TGTGCCAGCAACATACGAGGGGGGGAGGATGAAAAACTGTTTTTT.

This rearrangement joins TRBV28 to TRBJ1-2; TRBD1 is a possible D gene (6 bases). The CDR3 has 13 residues. Germline V CDR1 and CDR2: MDHEN, SYDVKM. Trimming removed 4 bases from V and 2 bases from J, with 8 bases in between. The DNA for the CDR3 is TGTGCCAGCAGTTCCGGACAGAACTATGGCTACACCTTC. It codes for CASSSGQNYGYTF.

The CDR3 nucleotides are TGCGCCAGCAGCTTGCAGGGTTCCAGTGCTATGGACGGTTCACCCCTCCACTTT. Protein: CASSLQGSSAMDGSPLHF. The genes are TRBV5-1 and TRBJ1-6, with a possible D match to TRBD1 (5 bases). The V end lost 1 base, the J end lost 9 bases, and 23 bases lay between the germline ends. CDR3 length equals 18 residues. Germline V gene sequence: CDR1 SGHRS, CDR2 YFSETQ.

This clone was seen at least ten times. CDR3 protein: CASSLVGDSRGAFF. CDR3 DNA sequence: TGTGCCAGCAGCTTAGTGGGAGACAGCCGGGGGGCTTTCTTT. The chain employs TRBV11-3 and TRBJ1-1; D perhaps matches TRBD1 (5 bases). Germline V gene lookup returns CDR1 SGHNT and CDR2 YENEEA. This CDR3 contains 14 residues. V dropped 1 base and J dropped 11 bases, with 17 bases sitting between them. Combining the CDR3 with reference TRBV11-3 and TRBJ1-1 gives the whole variable domain EAGVVQSPRYKIIEKKQPVAFWCNPISGHNTLYWYLQNLGQGPELLIRYENEEAVDDSQLPKDRFSAERLKGVDSTLKIQPAELGDSAVYLCASSLVGDSRGAFFGQGTRLTVV.

The gene calls are TRBV6-7 and TRBJ1-5; D is unresolved. TRBV6-7 belongs to the ORF category, with a function that is uncertain. The CDR3 covers 18 residues. Between the trimmed V and J ends, which lost 0 bases and 0 bases, there was a span of 15 bases. The CDR3 spells CASSYSRFGQYSNQPQHF. The CDR3 region has the DNA TGTGCCAGCAGTTACTCACGGTTCGGGCAGTATAGCAATCAGCCCCAGCATTTT.

The chain joins TRBV5-1 to TRBJ1-5; D not certain. Trimming pared 0 bases from V and 1 base from J, leaving 5 bases between. Germline loops: CDR1 SGHRS, CDR2 YFSETQ. The CDR3 contains 14 residues. In nucleotides, the CDR3 is TGCGCCAGCAGCTTGGAGGGAAGCAATCAGCCCCAGCATTTT. Protein product: CASSLEGSNQPQHF.

The chain has TRBV6-8 and TRBJ2-5; TRBD1 might be the D (5 bases). This CDR3 has 13 residues. Between the trimmed V and J ends, which lost 6 bases and 5 bases, there was a span of 13 bases. Germline V gene sequence: CDR1 MNHGY, CDR2 SAAAGT. DNA of the CDR3: TGTGCCAGCAGGATGCAGGGTGGTGAGACCCAGTACTTC. Translation gives CASRMQGGETQYF.

This chain joins TRBV28 and TRBJ2-4; 8 nucleotides line up with TRBD1. The CDR3 runs 16 residues. V gave up 1 base and J gave up 3 bases; unmatched junction bases: 5. Germline CDR1 and CDR2: MDHEN and SYDVKM. The CDR3: CASSLFGTGNKNIQYF. CDR3 coding DNA: TGTGCCAGCAGTTTATTTGGGACAGGTAACAAAAACATTCAGTACTTC.

This chain joins TRBV5-1 and TRBJ1-6; 9 bases fit TRBD1. Trimming at V came to 3 bases and at J to 7 bases, leaving 2 bases not matched to a gene. The CDR3 contains 14 residues. Germline V gene sequence: CDR1 SGHRS, CDR2 YFSETQ. CDR3 DNA: TGCGCCAGCAGCTCGGGGACAGGGAATTCACCCCTCCACTTT. The encoded protein is CASSSGTGNSPLHF.

The chain uses TRBV5-1 and TRBJ1-2; 9 bases fit TRBD1. Germline CDR1 is SGHRS and CDR2 is YFSETQ. There are 16 residues in the CDR3. V shed 5 bases, J shed 0 bases, and the junction held 8 bases outside the gene matches. The CDR3 spells CASSSGTGPANYGYTF. In nucleotides, the CDR3 is TGCGCCAGCAGTTCAGGGACAGGGCCAGCTAACTATGGCTACACCTTC.

The V call is TRBV19, the J call TRBJ1-1; 11 nucleotides agree with TRBD1. Trimming cost V 8 bases and J 6 bases; bases outside gene matches: 5. The germline V gene has CDR1 LNHDA and CDR2 SQIVND (reference sequence). The CDR3 is 13 residues long. The CDR3 nucleotides are TGTGCCAGTGGGACAGGGGGGAGCGCTGAAGCTTTCTTT. Protein: CASGTGGSAEAFF.

This clone was detected once. The J gene is TRBJ1-2, the V gene TRBV19; D perhaps matches TRBD1 (6 bases). Trimming stripped 10 bases from V and 6 bases from J, with 27 bases between. The CDR3 has 16 residues. Per the germline V gene, CDR1 is LNHDA and CDR2 is SQIVND (reference sequence). CDR3 amino acids: CATDTGTQGGRDGYTF. CDR3 in DNA: TGTGCCACCGACACCGGGACGCAAGGGGGACGGGATGGCTACACCTTC.

This chain links TRBV5-1 with TRBJ2-2; 8 bases fit TRBD1. Per germline, CDR1 SGHRS and CDR2 YFSETQ. Losses at the gene ends were 5 bases for V and 4 bases for J; bases not matched to a gene: 4. The CDR3 covers 14 residues. CDR3 sequence (DNA): TGCGCCAGCAGTCCGACAGGGGTCACCGGGGAGCTGTTTTTT. Its translation is CASSPTGVTGELFF. Full variable domain (rest looked up from reference TRBV5-1 and TRBJ2-2): KAGVTQTPRYLIKTRGQQVTLSCSPISGHRSVSWYQQTPGQGLQFLFEYFSETQRNKGNFPGRFSGRQFSNSRSEMNVSTLELGDSALYLCASSPTGVTGELFFGEGSRLTVL.

The chain combines TRBV19 with TRBJ2-2, with D tentatively TRBD1 (6 bases). Germline values: CDR1 LNHDA, CDR2 SQIVND (reference sequence). This CDR3 region has 16 residues. V gave up 3 bases and J gave up 0 bases, with 11 bases separating them. For the CDR3, the DNA is TGTGCCAGTAGTATTGGGGGCACCGCGAACACCGGGGAGCTGTTTTTT. Its translation: CASSIGGTANTGELFF.

This rearrangement joins TRBV5-1 to TRBJ2-2; D remains unclear. Germline V gene lookup returns CDR1 SGHRS and CDR2 YFSETQ. Trimming took 2 bases from V and 0 from J, leaving 8 bases between them. The CDR3 has 15 residues. The CDR3 protein is CASSFGSSNTGELFF. The CDR3 bases are TGCGCCAGCAGCTTCGGGTCATCGAACACCGGGGAGCTGTTTTTT. The full variable domain, rest sourced from reference TRBV5-1 and TRBJ2-2, is KAGVTQTPRYLIKTRGQQVTLSCSPISGHRSVSWYQQTPGQGLQFLFEYFSETQRNKGNFPGRFSGRQFSNSRSEMNVSTLELGDSALYLCASSFGSSNTGELFFGEGSRLTVL.

This clone was seen many times. The rearrangement links TRBV11-3 to TRBJ1-2; D not resolved. Per germline, CDR1 SGHNT and CDR2 YENEEA. Trimming took off 6 bases at V and 5 bases at J, with 25 bases between the two ends. The CDR3 totals 17 residues. The CDR3 region is CASSSKPSGEGLYGYTF. The CDR3 DNA follows: TGTGCCAGCAGTTCAAAACCGTCTGGGGAAGGGCTTTATGGCTACACCTTC.

V and J are TRBV30 and TRBJ1-2; D call uncertain. The CDR3 contains 13 residues. CDR1 is GTSNPN and CDR2 is SVGIG in the germline V gene (reference sequence). V gave up 0 bases and J gave up 8 bases, with 13 bases separating them. The CDR3 is CAWSVGQVGGYTF. CDR3 bases: TGTGCCTGGAGTGTAGGTCAGGTCGGCGGCTACACCTTC.

The chain recombines TRBV11-3 with TRBJ1-3; D is unresolved. Germline CDR1 and CDR2: SGHNT and YENEEA. The V gene lost 5 bases and the J gene lost 2 bases, with 10 bases spanning the gap. The CDR3 runs 14 residues. The CDR3 DNA sequence: TGTGCCAGCAGCCCAGAACGTACTGGAAACACCATATATTTT. The encoded protein is CASSPERTGNTIYF.